These T cell receptor beta chains were read from a single sample in a study of OX40 agonist ivuxolimab in advanced cancers. The table came from immunoSEQ multiplex PCR; TCRdb's copy has only in-frame clones and leaves some out. This sample carries about 70,000 clones, approximately 89% of them seen once, and the ten largest clones take roughly 2%. Sequenced material: CD4+ or CD8+ T cells sorted from blood, taken in a trial of the OX40 agonist ivuxolimab. The source is an adult with an advanced solid tumor such as melanoma, head and neck, liver or kidney cancer. CDR3s include the opening cysteine and the closing phenylalanine or tryptophan.

j_call: TRBJ1-6; v_call: TRBV4-2; cdr3_aa: CASSPSTGTNSPLHF
j_call: TRBJ1-5; v_call: TRBV5-5; cdr3_aa: CASSLAGDQPQHF
j_call: TRBJ1-3; v_call: TRBV4-2; cdr3_aa: CASSQEGRPGNTIYF
j_call: TRBJ1-1; v_call: TRBV28; cdr3_aa: CASSPNGQGETEAFF
j_call: TRBJ2-1; v_call: TRBV9; cdr3_aa: CASSVGSGRGSYNEQFF
j_call: TRBJ1-5; v_call: TRBV6-1; cdr3_aa: CASSATWGQPQHF
j_call: TRBJ1-1; v_call: TRBV4-1; cdr3_aa: CASSQDSYHTEAFF
j_call: TRBJ1-2; v_call: TRBV7-3; cdr3_aa: CASSPSSAKNYGYTF
j_call: TRBJ2-3; v_call: TRBV6-1; cdr3_aa: CASSAYPGLAGGGTDTQYF
j_call: TRBJ1-4; v_call: TRBV4-1; cdr3_aa: CASSQVGSGPTNEKLFF
j_call: TRBJ2-3; v_call: TRBV10-2; cdr3_aa: CASSESGSGRHHTQYF
j_call: TRBJ2-3; v_call: TRBV5-6; cdr3_aa: CASSLPTSGSTDTQYF
j_call: TRBJ2-7; v_call: TRBV7-8; cdr3_aa: CASSPSGTSYEQYF
j_call: TRBJ1-5; v_call: TRBV6-6; cdr3_aa: CASSYDHGGQNQPQHF
j_call: TRBJ2-7; v_call: TRBV28; cdr3_aa: CASRQGKGREQYF
j_call: TRBJ1-6; v_call: TRBV4-3; cdr3_aa: CASSQVSEYNSPLHF
j_call: TRBJ2-5; v_call: TRBV15; cdr3_aa: CATSFPGLGETQYF
j_call: TRBJ1-5; v_call: TRBV7-2; cdr3_aa: CASSATGGGQPQHF
j_call: TRBJ1-1; v_call: TRBV4-2; cdr3_aa: CASSPEGQGRTEAFF
j_call: TRBJ2-5; v_call: TRBV6-4; cdr3_aa: CASSETGLEGTQYF
j_call: TRBJ2-5; v_call: TRBV27; cdr3_aa: CASSSIEGLGQETQYF
j_call: TRBJ2-7; v_call: TRBV27; cdr3_aa: CASSRRSGTSASYEQYF
j_call: TRBJ2-5; v_call: TRBV5-1; cdr3_aa: CASSSFIRSGGIQETQYF
j_call: TRBJ2-5; v_call: TRBV5-6; cdr3_aa: CASSWSRDYQETQYF
j_call: TRBJ2-3; v_call: TRBV6-6; cdr3_aa: CASSRTSGRWDTQYF
j_call: TRBJ1-6; v_call: TRBV2; cdr3_aa: CASRRGDNSPLHF
j_call: TRBJ1-4; v_call: TRBV30; cdr3_aa: CAWSVSGYEKLFF
j_call: TRBJ2-7; v_call: TRBV5-1; cdr3_aa: CASSRSYEQYF
j_call: TRBJ1-2; v_call: TRBV5-6; cdr3_aa: CASTVNRGQNYGYTF
j_call: TRBJ2-7; v_call: TRBV5-1; cdr3_aa: CASSSGGDEQYF